This T cell receptor beta chain was recovered during a study of glioma-infiltrating T cells. TCR alpha and beta CDR3 regions were amplified from RNA using iRepertoire nested multiplex PCR. For one-step reverse transcription and amplification, roughly 100-400 ng of tissue mRNA or PBMC total RNA was used. Each CDR3 protein gets one entry after TCRdb re-called the multiplex PCR reads with MiXCR. The table lists 150,000 to 200,000 distinct CDR3 sequences, roughly a third of them singletons, with 20% to 25% in the top ten. This clonotype was seen repeatedly, ten times or more. Its antigen is as yet unknown. Findings and limits, study-wide: Non-neoplastic patients had below-expected tissue-blood divergence, while all gliomas exceeded expectation. Only very few CDR3 sequences appeared in both tissue and blood.

The sample consisted of glioma tissue, nonneoplastic brain tissue, or PBMCs (not recorded which). The sequence was collected from a human donor with low-grade glioma or glioblastoma, undergoing nonglioma brain surgery, or in good health (not recorded which).

For the CDR3, the DNA is TGTGCCAGCAGCTTAGCGGAGCCCTCCTACGAGCAGTACTTC. Amino acids: CASSLAEPSYEQYF. The chain has TRBV7-9 and TRBJ2-7; D ambiguous. Trimming left V 0 bases short and J 0 bases short, with 6 bases between. This CDR3 region has 14 residues. Looked up from germline, CDR1 is SEHNR and CDR2 is FQNEAQ (reference sequence). Looking up the rest from reference TRBV7-9 and TRBJ2-7 gives the full variable domain: DTGVSQNPRHKITKRGQNVTFRCDPISEHNRLYWYRQTLGQGPEFLTYFQNEAQLEKSRLLSDRFSAERPKGSFSTLEIQRTEQGDSAMYLCASSLAEPSYEQYFGPGTRLTVT.